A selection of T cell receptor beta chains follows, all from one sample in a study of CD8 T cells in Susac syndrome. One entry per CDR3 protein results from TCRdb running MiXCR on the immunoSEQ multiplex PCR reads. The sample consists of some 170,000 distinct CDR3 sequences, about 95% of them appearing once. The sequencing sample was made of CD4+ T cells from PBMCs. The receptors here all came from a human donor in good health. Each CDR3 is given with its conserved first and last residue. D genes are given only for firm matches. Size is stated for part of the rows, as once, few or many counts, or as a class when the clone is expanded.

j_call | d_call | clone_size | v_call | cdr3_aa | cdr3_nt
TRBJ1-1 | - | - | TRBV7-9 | CASSSGQFEAFF | TGTGCCAGCAGTTCTGGACAGTTTGAAGCTTTCTTT
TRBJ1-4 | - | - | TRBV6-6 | CATARGANEKLFF | TGTGCCACCGCGCGGGGGGCTAATGAAAAACTGTTTTTT
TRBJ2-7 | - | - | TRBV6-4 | CASSDSSNGGQYF | TGTGCCAGCAGTGACTCGTCGAACGGGGGGCAGTACTTC
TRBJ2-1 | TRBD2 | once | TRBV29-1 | CSVLPLAGAGYEQFF | TGCAGCGTTCTTCCCCTAGCGGGGGCCGGGTATGAGCAGTTCTTC
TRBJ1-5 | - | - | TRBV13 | CASSFGGDRGQPQHF | TGTGCCAGCAGCTTCGGGGGAGATAGAGGTCAGCCCCAGCATTTT
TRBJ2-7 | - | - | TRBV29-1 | CSVGQGYAEQYF | TGCAGCGTTGGCCAGGGCTACGCAGAGCAGTACTTC
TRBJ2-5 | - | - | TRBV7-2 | CASSQHRQETQYF | TGTGCCAGCAGCCAACACAGGCAAGAGACCCAGTACTTC
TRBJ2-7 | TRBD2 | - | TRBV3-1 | CASSQISSGSYEQYF | TGTGCCAGCAGCCAAATATCTAGCGGGAGCTACGAGCAGTACTTC
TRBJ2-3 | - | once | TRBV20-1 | CSATDPGASSDTQYF | TGCAGTGCTACAGACCCCGGGGCCTCTTCAGATACGCAGTATTTT
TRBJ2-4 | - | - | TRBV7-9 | CASSLAQGRTQYF | TGTGCCAGCAGCTTAGCGCAGGGGCGCACACAGTACTTC